The 13 T cell receptor beta chains presented below share a single source sample, sequenced in a study of neurological immune-mediated disorders. TCRdb processed the 5' RACE reads anew with MiXCR; each CDR3 protein has one entry. This sample has tens of thousands of distinct CDR3 sequences, with 15% to 20% found just once. The specimen sequenced was PBMCs. These receptors all come from a woman aged 40 to 55 in good health.

This clonotype was counted at least ten times. This rearrangement joins TRBV27 to TRBJ1-6, with TRBD1 matching 7 bases. Unmatched junction bases numbered 17, after V lost 6 bases and J lost 6 bases. CDR1 is MNHEY, CDR2 SMNVEV, per germline (reference sequence). The CDR3 contains 18 residues. This CDR3 is CASSLPPTRDSLNSPLHF. DNA for the CDR3: TGTGCCAGCAGCCTACCCCCCACCCGGGACAGCCTTAATTCACCCCTCCACTTT.

J is TRBJ1-5 and V is TRBV21-1; no check of the table's D call, TRBD1, against the DNA was made. TRBV21-1 is marked as a pseudogene. The CDR3 runs to 16 residues. The CDR3 sequence: CASSSTRVDSNQPQHF. In DNA, the CDR3 is TGTGCCAGCAGCAGTACCAGGGTCGATAGCAATCAGCCCCAGCATTTT.

This clonotype was seen many times. The chain couples TRBV7-9 to TRBJ1-2; no clear D. Trimming took 5 bases from V and 2 from J, leaving 21 bases between them. The CDR3 length is 17 residues. CDR1 and CDR2 from the germline V gene are SEHNR and FQNEAQ (reference sequence). The CDR3 DNA sequence: TGTGCCAGCAGCCCCTTGTCGGGCGACCGACGAAACTATGGCTACACCTTC. This codes for CASSPLSGDRRNYGYTF.

The chain carries TRBV6-2 or TRBV6-3 and TRBJ2-5; D ambiguous. V lost 2 bases, J lost 5 bases, and 12 bases lay in between. CDR1 is MNHEY and CDR2 is SVGEGT in the germline V gene. The CDR3 has 14 amino acids. For the CDR3, the DNA is TGTGCCAGCAGTTACGCACTCCTCCGGGAGACCCAGTACTTC. Translation: CASSYALLRETQYF.

A remark on this clonotype: At one boundary the junction diverges from the germline segment, which might be a read error. The CDR3 bases are TGCGCCTGCAGCCGTTTAGCGGGGGTGAACACCGGGGAGCCGTTTTTT. Protein sequence: CACSRLAGVNTGEPFF. The V call is TRBV5-1, the J call TRBJ2-2, with 9 bases fitting TRBD2. Germline-derived CDR1 and CDR2 are SGHRS and YFSETQ. The CDR3 runs to 16 residues. Variable domain in full (rest from reference TRBV5-1 and TRBJ2-2): KAGVTQTPRYLIKTRGQQVTLSCSPISGHRSVSWYQQTPGQGLQFLFEYFSETQRNKGNFPGRFSGRQFSNSRSEMNVSTLELGDSALYLCACSRLAGVNTGEPFFGEGSRLTVL.

On this clonotype: The junction departs from germline at one end; a sequencing error may be responsible. The chain has TRBV29-1 and TRBJ2-3, with 7 bases aligning to TRBD1. The CDR3 is made up of 14 amino acids. Germline V CDR1 and CDR2: SQVTM, ANQGSEA. CDR3 in amino acids: CIVVVQGVTDTQYF. Written as DNA, the CDR3 is TGCATCGTTGTGGTGCAGGGGGTCACAGATACGCAGTATTTT.

This clonotype was detected ten times or more. The V and J genes are TRBV24-1 and TRBJ1-2; D call uncertain. Deletions cut 0 bases from V and 3 bases from J, with 1 base between. CDR1 KGHDR and CDR2 SFDVKD come from the germline V gene. The CDR3 is made up of 12 amino acids. The CDR3 spells CATSDLHYGYTF. The DNA of the CDR3 is TGTGCCACCAGTGATTTGCACTATGGCTACACCTTC.

This clonotype was seen at least ten times. The V gene is TRBV5-1, the J gene TRBJ2-3, with D hard to call. V lost 0 bases to trimming and J lost 6 bases, with 11 bases between them. The germline gives CDR1 SGHRS, CDR2 YFSETQ. The length of the CDR3 is 14 residues. DNA of the CDR3: TGCGCCAGCAGCTTGGTCTTAAATCAGGATACGCAGTATTTT. This codes for CASSLVLNQDTQYF.

The chain has TRBV4-3 and TRBJ2-1; D is unclear. The CDR3 is 16 residues long. The V gene's germline CDR1 is LGHNA and CDR2 YSLEER. The V and J ends lost 1 base and 3 bases respectively, with 13 bases between them. Here the CDR3 reads CASSQGPGGGYNEQFF. The CDR3 DNA sequence: TGCGCCAGCAGCCAAGGCCCCGGTGGTGGCTACAATGAGCAGTTCTTC.

This clonotype showed up many times. The chain is built from TRBV18 and TRBJ1-1, with D perhaps matching TRBD1 (5 bases). The CDR3 length is 16 residues. Germline loops: CDR1 KGHSH, CDR2 LQKENI. V was cut by 0 bases and J by 1 base, with 12 bases left in between. This CDR3 is CASSPPFKDTNTEAFF. The CDR3, as DNA: TGTGCCAGCTCACCACCGTTCAAGGACACGAACACTGAAGCTTTCTTT.

This clonotype was seen only once. The junction departs from germline at one end; a sequencing error may be responsible. The chain links TRBV7-2 to TRBJ2-6; a possible D gene is TRBD1 (5 bases). The CDR3 runs 16 residues. The germline gives CDR1 SGHTA, CDR2 FQGNSA. In nucleotides, the CDR3 is TGTGCCATCAGCATGCGGACGGTCTCTGGGGCCAACGTCCTGTCTTTC. Its translation is CAISMRTVSGANVLSF.

This clonotype was seen repeatedly, ten times or more. This rearrangement joins TRBV5-1 to TRBJ1-2; 7 bases map to TRBD1. J lost 4 bases, V lost 4 bases, and 10 bases had no gene match. The length of the CDR3 is 15 residues. Per germline, CDR1 SGHRS and CDR2 YFSETQ. CDR3 sequence: CASSTTGQALYGYTF. The CDR3 DNA follows: TGCGCCAGCAGCACAACCGGACAGGCGCTCTATGGCTACACCTTC.

This clonotype was picked up many times. This rearrangement joins TRBV24-1 to TRBJ2-7; 7 bases are shared with TRBD1. CDR1 and CDR2 (germline): KGHDR, SFDVKD. The CDR3 totals 13 residues. The V segment lost 12 bases and the J segment 5 bases; nucleotides outside the gene matches: 12. CDR3 loop: CAAYLTGVHEQYV. CDR3 coding DNA: TGTGCCGCCTACCTTACAGGGGTTCACGAGCAGTACGTC.